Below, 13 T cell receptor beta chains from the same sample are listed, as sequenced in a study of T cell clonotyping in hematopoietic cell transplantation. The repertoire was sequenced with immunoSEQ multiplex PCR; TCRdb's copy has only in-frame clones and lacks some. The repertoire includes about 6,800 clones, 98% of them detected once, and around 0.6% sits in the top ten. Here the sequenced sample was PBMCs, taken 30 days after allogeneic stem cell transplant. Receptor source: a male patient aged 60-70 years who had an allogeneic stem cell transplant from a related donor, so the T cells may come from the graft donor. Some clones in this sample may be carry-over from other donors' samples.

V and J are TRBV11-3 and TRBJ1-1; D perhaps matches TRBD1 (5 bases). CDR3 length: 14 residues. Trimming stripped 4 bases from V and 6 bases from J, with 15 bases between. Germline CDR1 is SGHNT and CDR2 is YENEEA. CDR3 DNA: TGTGCCAGCAGCTACGACAGCGAATCAGCTGAAGCTTTCTTT. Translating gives CASSYDSESAEAFF.

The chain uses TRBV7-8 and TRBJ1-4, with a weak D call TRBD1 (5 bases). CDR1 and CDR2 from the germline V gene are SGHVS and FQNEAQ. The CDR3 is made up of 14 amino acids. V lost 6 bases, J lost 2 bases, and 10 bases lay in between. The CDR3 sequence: CASREGRTNEKLFF. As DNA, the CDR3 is TGTGCCAGCAGGGAGGGGAGGACTAATGAAAAACTGTTTTTT. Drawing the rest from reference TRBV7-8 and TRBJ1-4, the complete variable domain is GAGVSQSPRYKVAKRGQDVALRCDPISGHVSLFWYQQALGQGPEFLTYFQNEAQLDKSGLPSDRFFAERPEGSVSTLKIQRTQQEDSAVYLCASREGRTNEKLFFGSGTQLSVL.

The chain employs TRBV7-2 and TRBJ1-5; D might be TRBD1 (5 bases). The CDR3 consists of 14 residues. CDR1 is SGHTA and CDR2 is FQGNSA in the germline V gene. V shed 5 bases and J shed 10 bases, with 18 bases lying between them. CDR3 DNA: TGTGCCAGCAGCCCATCGGGACCCGGCGGCCCCCAGCATTTT. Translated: CASSPSGPGGPQHF.

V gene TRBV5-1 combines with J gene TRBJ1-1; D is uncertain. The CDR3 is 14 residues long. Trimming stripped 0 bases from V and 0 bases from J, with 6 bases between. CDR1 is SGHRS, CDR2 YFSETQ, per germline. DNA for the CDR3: TGCGCCAGCAGCTTGGTCGGATTGAACACTGAAGCTTTCTTT. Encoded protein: CASSLVGLNTEAFF.

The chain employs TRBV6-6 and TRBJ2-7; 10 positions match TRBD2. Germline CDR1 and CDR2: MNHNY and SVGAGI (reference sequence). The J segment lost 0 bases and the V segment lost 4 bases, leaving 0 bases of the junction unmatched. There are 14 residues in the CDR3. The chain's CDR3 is CASSLAGGSYEQYF. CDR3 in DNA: TGTGCCAGCAGTTTAGCGGGGGGCTCCTACGAGCAGTACTTC.

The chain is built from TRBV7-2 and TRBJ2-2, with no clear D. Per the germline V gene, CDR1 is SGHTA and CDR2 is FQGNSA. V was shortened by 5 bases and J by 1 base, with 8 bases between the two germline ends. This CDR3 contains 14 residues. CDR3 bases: TGTGCCAGCAGCAAGGACCTGAACACCGGGGAGCTGTTTTTT. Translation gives CASSKDLNTGELFF.

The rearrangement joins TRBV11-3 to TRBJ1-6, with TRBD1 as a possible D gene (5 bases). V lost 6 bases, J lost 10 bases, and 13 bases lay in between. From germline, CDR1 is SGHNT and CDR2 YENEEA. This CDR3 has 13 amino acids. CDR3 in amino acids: CASSGLGGSPLHF. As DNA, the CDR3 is TGTGCCAGCAGTGGGCTGGGGGGGTCACCCCTCCACTTT.

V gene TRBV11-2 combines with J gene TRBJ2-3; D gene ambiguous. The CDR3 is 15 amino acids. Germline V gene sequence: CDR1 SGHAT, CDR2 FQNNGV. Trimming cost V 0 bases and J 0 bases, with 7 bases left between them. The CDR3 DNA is TGTGCCAGCAGCTTAGATTGGATTAGCACAGATACGCAGTATTTT. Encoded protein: CASSLDWISTDTQYF.

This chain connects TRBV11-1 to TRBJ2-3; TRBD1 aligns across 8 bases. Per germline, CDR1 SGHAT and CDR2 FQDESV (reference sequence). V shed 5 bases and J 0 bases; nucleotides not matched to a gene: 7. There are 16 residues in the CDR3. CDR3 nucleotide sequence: TGTGCCAGCAGCGACGACAGGGGCGATAGCACAGATACGCAGTATTTT. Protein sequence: CASSDDRGDSTDTQYF.

CDR3 in amino acids: CASSSLTPMTSSYEQYF. CDR3 nucleotide sequence: TGTGCCAGCAGTTCGCTGACTCCAATGACTAGCTCCTACGAGCAGTACTTC. This sequence joins TRBV27 and TRBJ2-7; perhaps TRBD2 as D (6 bases). Germline V gene data show CDR1 as MNHEY and CDR2 as SMNVEV (reference sequence). The CDR3 is 17 residues long. The germline V and J ends were trimmed by 4 bases and 0 bases, with 19 bases remaining between them.

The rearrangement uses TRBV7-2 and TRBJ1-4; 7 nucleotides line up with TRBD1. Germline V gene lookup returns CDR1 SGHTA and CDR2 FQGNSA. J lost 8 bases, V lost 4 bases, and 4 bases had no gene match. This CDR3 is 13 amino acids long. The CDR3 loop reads CASSSTQGEKLFF. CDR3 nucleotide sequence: TGTGCCAGCAGCTCAACACAGGGGGAAAAACTGTTTTTT. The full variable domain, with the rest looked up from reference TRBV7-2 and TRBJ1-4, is GAGVSQSPSNKVTEKGKDVELRCDPISGHTALYWYRQSLGQGLEFLIYFQGNSAPDKSGLPSDRFSAERTGGSVSTLTIQRTQQEDSAVYLCASSSTQGEKLFFGSGTQLSVL.

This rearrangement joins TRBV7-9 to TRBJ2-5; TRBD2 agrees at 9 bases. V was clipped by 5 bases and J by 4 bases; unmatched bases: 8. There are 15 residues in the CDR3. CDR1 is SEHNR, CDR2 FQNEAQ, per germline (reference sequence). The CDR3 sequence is CASSPKFSGGETQYF. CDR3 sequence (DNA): TGTGCCAGCAGCCCCAAGTTTAGCGGGGGAGAGACCCAGTACTTC.

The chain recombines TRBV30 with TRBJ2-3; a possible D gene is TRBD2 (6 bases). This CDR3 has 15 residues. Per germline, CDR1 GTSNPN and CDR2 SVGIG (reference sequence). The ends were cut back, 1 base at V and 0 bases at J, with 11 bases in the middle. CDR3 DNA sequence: TGTGCCTGGAGTGGGGGGGAAACTAGCACAGATACGCAGTATTTT. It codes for CAWSGGETSTDTQYF.